This T cell receptor (beta chain) derives from a study of shared clonotypes between healthy human individuals. Overall study findings and caveats: Tissues were not sampled, only blood, and their repertoires likely differ.

On this clone: Its antigen remains unidentified.

Terminally differentiated effector memory CD45RA+ cells were excluded by CCR7 positive selection of CD45RO-negative cells. TCRdb keeps only in-frame clones here, not all; method: immunoSEQ multiplex PCR. Of roughly 550,000 clones in the sample, over 95% are singletons; the top ten hold around 0.11%. Germline-derived CDR1 and CDR2 are SGHTA and FQGNSA. V was trimmed by 1 base and J by 2 bases, leaving 13 bases between them. There are 16 residues in the CDR3. The sequence derives from a woman between 25 and 40 years old in good health. This sequence joins TRBV7-2 and TRBJ2-3; D is unresolved. Sequenced material: naive CD8+ T cells sorted from blood. As DNA, the CDR3 is TGTGCCAGCAGCTTAGGGACCGGTAGGATCACAGATACGCAGTATTTT. The encoded protein is CASSLGTGRITDTQYF.